Listed below are T cell receptor beta chains from one sample, sequenced in a study of cytomegalovirus exposure and HLA in healthy donors. Generated by immunoSEQ multiplex PCR, the TCRdb table keeps only in-frame clones and is missing some. The table records 50,000 to 70,000 clones, approximately 71% of them present only once. Material for sequencing was PBMCs. The receptors here all came from a man aged 40-55 years in good health and CMV-seropositive. CDR3s include the opening cysteine and the closing phenylalanine or tryptophan. A D gene is named only where the DNA matches it firmly. Rows give clone size only sometimes, using once, few, many, or a class for an expanded clone.

j_call v_call d_call clone_size cdr3_nt cdr3_aa
TRBJ2-5 TRBV4-1 NA NA TGCGCCAGCAGCCAAGGGACTCCCAAGACGGAGACCCAGTACTTC CASSQGTPKTETQYF
TRBJ2-7 TRBV25-1 NA NA TGTGCCAGCAGTCCTTCGGGGGGCTATGGGGACGAGCAGTACTTC CASSPSGGYGDEQYF
TRBJ2-6 TRBV9 NA NA TGTGCCAGCAGCGCCTCCCTCCGGCGGGCTGGGGCCAACGTCCTGACTTTC CASSASLRRAGANVLTF
TRBJ1-1 TRBV7-3 NA NA TGTGCCAGCAGCTTAATTGGGTCGTCAGGGGAAGCTTTCTTT CASSLIGSSGEAFF
TRBJ2-7 TRBV19 TRBD2 few TGTGCCAGTAGTGAGATGACACTGGGGGGGTACGAGCAGTACTTC CASSEMTLGGYEQYF
TRBJ2-7 TRBV29-1 TRBD1 NA TGCAGCGCATCCCAGGGACAGGGTATATACGAGCAGTACTTC CSASQGQGIYEQYF
TRBJ1-1 TRBV19 TRBD1 NA TGTGCCAGTAGCTCCGGGACAGGGGTTACTGAAGCTTTCTTT CASSSGTGVTEAFF
TRBJ1-1 TRBV6-9 TRBD1 NA TGTGCCAGACTCACAACCGGGACAGGGCCGCGCGTAGAAGCTTTCTTT CARLTTGTGPRVEAFF
TRBJ2-7 TRBV6-5 NA NA TGTGCCAGCAGTTTCCTACAGCCTGCATCCTACGAGCAGTACTTC CASSFLQPASYEQYF
TRBJ1-6 TRBV5-6 NA NA TGTGCCAGCAGCTTGGAGGGAGCGGGACGGCCTAATTCACCCCTCCACTTT CASSLEGAGRPNSPLHF
TRBJ1-2 TRBV4-3 NA NA TGCGCCAGCAGCCAGGGATTTACAGGGAGAAACTATGGCTACACCTTC CASSQGFTGRNYGYTF
TRBJ2-3 TRBV15 NA few TGTGCCACCAGGGGTCGGGGTGGCACAGATACGCAGTATTTT CATRGRGGTDTQYF
TRBJ1-5 TRBV4-1 TRBD1 NA TGCGCCAGCAGCTGGGACAGGAATAGCAATCAGCCCCAGCATTTT CASSWDRNSNQPQHF
TRBJ2-1 TRBV5-1 NA NA TGCGCCAGCGGGGGGGCGAGCTCCTACAATGAGCAGTTCTTC CASGGASSYNEQFF
TRBJ2-7 TRBV5-1 TRBD2 NA TGCGCCAGTCGTCGTGCGATAGGGGAGGGCTACGAGCAGTACTTC CASRRAIGEGYEQYF
TRBJ1-5 TRBV4-1 NA NA TGCGCCAGCAGCCAAGTAAAGCAGGCTGATCAGCCCCAGCATTTT CASSQVKQADQPQHF